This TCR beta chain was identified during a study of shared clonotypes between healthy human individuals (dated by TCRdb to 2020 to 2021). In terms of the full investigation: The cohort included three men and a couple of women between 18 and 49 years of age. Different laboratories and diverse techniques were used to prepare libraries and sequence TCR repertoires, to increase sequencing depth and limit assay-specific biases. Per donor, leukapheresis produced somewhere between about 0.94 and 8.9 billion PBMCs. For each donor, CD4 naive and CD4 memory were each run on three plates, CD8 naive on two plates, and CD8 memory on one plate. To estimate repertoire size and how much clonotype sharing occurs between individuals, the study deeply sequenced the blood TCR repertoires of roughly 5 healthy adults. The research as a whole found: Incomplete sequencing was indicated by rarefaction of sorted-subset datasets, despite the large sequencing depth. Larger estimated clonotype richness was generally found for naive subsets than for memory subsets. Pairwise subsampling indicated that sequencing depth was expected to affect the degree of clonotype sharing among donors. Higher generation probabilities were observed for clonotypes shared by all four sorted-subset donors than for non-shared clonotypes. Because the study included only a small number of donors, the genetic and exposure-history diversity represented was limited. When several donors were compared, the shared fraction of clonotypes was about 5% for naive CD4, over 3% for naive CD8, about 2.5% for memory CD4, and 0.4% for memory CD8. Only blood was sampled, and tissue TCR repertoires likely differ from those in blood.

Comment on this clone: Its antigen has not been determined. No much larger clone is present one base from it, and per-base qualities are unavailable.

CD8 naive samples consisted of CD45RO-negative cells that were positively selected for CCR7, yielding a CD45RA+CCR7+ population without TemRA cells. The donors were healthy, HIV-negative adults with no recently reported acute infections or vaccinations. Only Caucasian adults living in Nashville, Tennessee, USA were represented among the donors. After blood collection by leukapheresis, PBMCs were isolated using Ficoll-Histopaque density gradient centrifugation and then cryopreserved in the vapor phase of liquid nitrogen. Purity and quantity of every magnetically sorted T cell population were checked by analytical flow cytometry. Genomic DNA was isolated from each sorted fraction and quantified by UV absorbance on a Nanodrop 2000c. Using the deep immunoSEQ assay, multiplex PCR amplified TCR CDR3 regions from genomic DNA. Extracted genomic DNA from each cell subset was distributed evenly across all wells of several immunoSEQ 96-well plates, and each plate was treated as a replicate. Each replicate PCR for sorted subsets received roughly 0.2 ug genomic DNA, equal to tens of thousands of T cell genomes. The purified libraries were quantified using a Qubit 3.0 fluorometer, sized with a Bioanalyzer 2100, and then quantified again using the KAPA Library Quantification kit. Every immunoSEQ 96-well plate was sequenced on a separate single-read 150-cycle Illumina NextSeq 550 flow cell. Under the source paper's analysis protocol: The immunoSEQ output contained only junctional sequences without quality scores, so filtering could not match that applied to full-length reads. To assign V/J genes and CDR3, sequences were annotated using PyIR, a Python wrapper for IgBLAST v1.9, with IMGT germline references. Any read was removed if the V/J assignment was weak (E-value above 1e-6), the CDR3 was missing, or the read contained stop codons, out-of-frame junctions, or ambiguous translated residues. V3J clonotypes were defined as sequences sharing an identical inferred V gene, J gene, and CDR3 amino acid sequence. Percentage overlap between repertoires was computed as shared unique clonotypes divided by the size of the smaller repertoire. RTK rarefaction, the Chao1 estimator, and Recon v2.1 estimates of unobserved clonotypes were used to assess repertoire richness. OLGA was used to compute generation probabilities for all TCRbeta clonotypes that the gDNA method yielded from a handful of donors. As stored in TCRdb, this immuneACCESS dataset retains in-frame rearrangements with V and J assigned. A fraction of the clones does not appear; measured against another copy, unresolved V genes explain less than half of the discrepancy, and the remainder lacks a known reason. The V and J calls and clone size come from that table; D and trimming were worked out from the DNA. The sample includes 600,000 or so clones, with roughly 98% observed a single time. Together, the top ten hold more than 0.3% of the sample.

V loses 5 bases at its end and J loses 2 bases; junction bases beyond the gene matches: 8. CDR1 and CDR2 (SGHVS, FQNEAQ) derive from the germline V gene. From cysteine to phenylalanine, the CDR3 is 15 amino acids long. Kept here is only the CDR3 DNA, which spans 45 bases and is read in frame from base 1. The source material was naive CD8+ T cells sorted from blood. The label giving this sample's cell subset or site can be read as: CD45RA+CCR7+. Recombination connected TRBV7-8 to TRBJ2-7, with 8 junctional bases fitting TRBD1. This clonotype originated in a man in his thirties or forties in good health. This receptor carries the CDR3 CASSAMTGDAYEQYF. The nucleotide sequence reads TGTGCCAGCAGCGCGATGACAGGGGACGCCTACGAGCAGTACTTC.